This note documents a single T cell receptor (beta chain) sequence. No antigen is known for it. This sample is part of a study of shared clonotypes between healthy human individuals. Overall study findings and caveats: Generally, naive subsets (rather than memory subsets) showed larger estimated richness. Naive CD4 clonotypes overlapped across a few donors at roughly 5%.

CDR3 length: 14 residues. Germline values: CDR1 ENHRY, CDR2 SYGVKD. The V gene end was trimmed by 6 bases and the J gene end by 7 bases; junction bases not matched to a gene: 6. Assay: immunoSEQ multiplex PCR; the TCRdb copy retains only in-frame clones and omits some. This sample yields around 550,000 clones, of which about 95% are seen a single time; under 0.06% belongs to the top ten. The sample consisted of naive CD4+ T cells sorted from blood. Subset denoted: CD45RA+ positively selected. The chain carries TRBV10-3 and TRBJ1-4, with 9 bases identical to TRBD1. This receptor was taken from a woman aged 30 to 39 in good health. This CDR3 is CAISARGQGEKLFF. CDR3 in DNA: TGTGCCATCAGCGCTCGGGGACAGGGTGAAAAACTGTTTTTT.